This T cell receptor (beta chain) was recovered during a study of beta chain features in type 1 diabetes. Findings and limits, study-wide: Shorter templates might be favored by PCR, and equally so in patients and in controls. Within each of all four CD4+ subsets, Type 1 diabetes patients had TCRB CDR3s that were moderately but significantly shorter.

The CDR3 runs 17 residues. Germline loops: CDR1 SGHTA, CDR2 FQGNSA. V shed 2 bases and J shed 0 bases, with 14 bases lying between them. A remark on this clone: Its specificity is unknown.

Sequenced material consisted of expressed TCRB transcripts (all of the isolated RNA was reverse transcribed). Sequenced by immunoSEQ multiplex PCR; TCRdb stores in-frame clones only, minus some. Of about 45,000 clones in the sample, 66% are singletons; the top ten hold more than 2%. The chain is built from TRBV7-2 and TRBJ2-4; TRBD1 might be the D (6 bases). The sequence was obtained from a woman aged 18-29 years with type 1 diabetes. The material sequenced was Tregs from blood. The CDR3: CASSLSFDRIAKNIQYF. DNA for the CDR3: TGTGCCAGCAGCTTATCTTTCGACAGGATAGCCAAAAACATTCAGTACTTC.